This T cell receptor (beta chain) was recovered during a study of CD8+CD57+ T cells in acquired aplastic anemia. In the study overall: Sorted CD4+ and CD8+ cells yielded about 3.1 ug of DNA on average.

Trimming shortened V by 5 bases and J by 4 bases, and 17 bases separated the two germline ends. The length of the CDR3 is 15 residues. From germline, CDR1 is SGHTA and CDR2 FQGTGA. Researchers used genomic DNA as the template to profile TCR beta VDJ and CDR3. TCRdb itself ran the reads through MiXCR, one entry per CDR3 protein. The sample records hundreds of thousands of distinct CDR3 sequences, about two thirds being singletons. There are many counts of this clonotype. Its antigen is not identified. Study outcomes and limitations: CD8+ Simpson's diversity showed no significant patient-control difference.

Sequenced: sorted CD4+, CD8+, or CD8+CD57+ T cells (not recorded which) from PBMCs. The source of this sequence is a human donor in good health, serving as a control. The chain couples TRBV7-3 to TRBJ1-2; D unresolved. The CDR3 DNA reads TGTGCCAGCAGCCCGGGCGGTACGCCAATCTATGGCTACACCTTC. Residues: CASSPGGTPIYGYTF.